This T cell receptor (beta chain) was retrieved from a study of response to subunit inactivated influenza vaccine (dated by TCRdb to the late 2010s). For the wider study: Deep quantitative T cell receptor repertoire profiling was used in the study to track responses to a trivalent subunit inactivated influenza vaccine.

Trimming costs V 0 bases and J 2 bases, and their ends lie 13 bases apart. There are 15 amino acids in the CDR3, from cysteine to phenylalanine inclusive. The kept DNA is CDR3 alone, 45 bases in frame from the first base. According to the germline V gene (reference sequence), CDR1 reads DFQATT and CDR2 reads SNEGSKA. Paper-wide results and their limitations: According to the authors, only a limited number of new T cells may be recruited by each seasonal influenza vaccination.

On this clonotype itself: The clone's antigen remains unknown. Per-base quality was not reported, and no clone a single base away is much larger than it.

Library preparation employed RT-PCR. TCRdb names Illumina HiSeq 2500 as the instrument used. The raw public reads went through TCRdb reprocessing: fastp at Q25, MiXCR clone calling, in-frame beta chains kept. Rows merge per CDR3 protein into single entries with the most common DNA and genes. Across this sample there are over 800,000 distinct CDR3 sequences, with 20% to 25% seen only once. Together, the top ten hold roughly 10% of the sample. The specimen was PBMCs from blood, collected more than 4 days after vaccination. The chain is assembled from TRBV20-1 and TRBJ2-5; the D gene is not confidently resolved. The TCR sequence derives from a man aged 50 or older who received an inactivated influenza vaccine. Donor details come from another sample of the same person, matched by shared clones. CDR3 protein: CSARDGFAVQETQYF. The DNA is TGCAGTGCTAGAGACGGGTTCGCGGTGCAAGAGACCCAGTACTTC.